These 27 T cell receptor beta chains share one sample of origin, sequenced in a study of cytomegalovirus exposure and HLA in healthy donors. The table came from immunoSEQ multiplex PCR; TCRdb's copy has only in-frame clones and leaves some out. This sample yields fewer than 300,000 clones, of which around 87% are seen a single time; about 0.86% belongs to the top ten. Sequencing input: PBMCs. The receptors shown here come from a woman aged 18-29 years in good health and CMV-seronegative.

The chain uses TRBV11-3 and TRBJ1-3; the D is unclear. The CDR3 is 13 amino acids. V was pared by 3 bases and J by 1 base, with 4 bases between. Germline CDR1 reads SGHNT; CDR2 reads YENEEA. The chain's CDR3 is CASSLSSGNTIYF. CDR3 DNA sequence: TGTGCCAGCAGCTTGTCTTCTGGAAACACCATATATTTT. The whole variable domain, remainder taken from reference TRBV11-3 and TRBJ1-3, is EAGVVQSPRYKIIEKKQPVAFWCNPISGHNTLYWYLQNLGQGPELLIRYENEEAVDDSQLPKDRFSAERLKGVDSTLKIQPAELGDSAVYLCASSLSSGNTIYFGEGSWLTVV.

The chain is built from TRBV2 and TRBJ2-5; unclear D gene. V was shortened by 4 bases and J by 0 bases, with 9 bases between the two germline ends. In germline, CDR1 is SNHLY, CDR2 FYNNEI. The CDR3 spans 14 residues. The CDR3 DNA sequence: TGTGCCAGCAGTGTATCACCTAACCAAGAGACCCAGTACTTC. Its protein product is CASSVSPNQETQYF.

This chain's CDR3 is CASSKGLAVTYEQYF. The CDR3 coding sequence is TGTGCCAGCAGCAAGGGACTAGCGGTAACCTACGAGCAGTACTTC. This sequence joins TRBV9 and TRBJ2-7; 11 nucleotides match TRBD2. V shed 4 bases and J 2 bases; nucleotides not matched to a gene: 5. Germline CDR1 and CDR2: SGDLS and YYNGEE. The CDR3 totals 15 residues.

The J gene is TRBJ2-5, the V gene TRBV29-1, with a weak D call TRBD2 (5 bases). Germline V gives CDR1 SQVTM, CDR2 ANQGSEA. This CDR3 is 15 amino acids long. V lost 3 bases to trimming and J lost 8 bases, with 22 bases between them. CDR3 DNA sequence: TGCAGCGTTGATGGTTGGGAGCTAACGGGGAGTACCCAGTACTTC. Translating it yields CSVDGWELTGSTQYF.

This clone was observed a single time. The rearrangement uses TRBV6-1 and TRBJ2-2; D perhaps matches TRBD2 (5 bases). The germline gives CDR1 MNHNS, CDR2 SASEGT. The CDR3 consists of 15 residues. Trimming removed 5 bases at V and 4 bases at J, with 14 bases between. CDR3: CASSPSTRGTGELFF. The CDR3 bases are TGTGCCAGCAGTCCATCGACACGGGGCACCGGGGAGCTGTTTTTT.

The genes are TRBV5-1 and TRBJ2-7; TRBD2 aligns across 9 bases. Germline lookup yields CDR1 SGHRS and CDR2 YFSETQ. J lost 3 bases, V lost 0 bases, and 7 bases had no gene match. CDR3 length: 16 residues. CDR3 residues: CASSLAPSGTLYEQYF. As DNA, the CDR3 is TGCGCCAGCAGCTTGGCGCCTAGCGGGACACTCTACGAGCAGTACTTC.

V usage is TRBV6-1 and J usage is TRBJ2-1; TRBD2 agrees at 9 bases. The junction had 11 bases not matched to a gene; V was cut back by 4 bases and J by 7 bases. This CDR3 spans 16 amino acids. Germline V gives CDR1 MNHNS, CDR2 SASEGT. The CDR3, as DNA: TGTGCCAGCAGTGTCGGGATAGCGGGAGTAGAGAATGAGCAGTTCTTC. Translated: CASSVGIAGVENEQFF.

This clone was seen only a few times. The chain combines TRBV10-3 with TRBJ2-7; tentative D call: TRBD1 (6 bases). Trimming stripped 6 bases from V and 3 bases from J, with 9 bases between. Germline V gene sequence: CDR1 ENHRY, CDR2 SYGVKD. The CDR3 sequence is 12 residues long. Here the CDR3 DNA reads TGTGCCATCAGGACGGACAGCTACGAGCAGTACTTC. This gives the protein CAIRTDSYEQYF.

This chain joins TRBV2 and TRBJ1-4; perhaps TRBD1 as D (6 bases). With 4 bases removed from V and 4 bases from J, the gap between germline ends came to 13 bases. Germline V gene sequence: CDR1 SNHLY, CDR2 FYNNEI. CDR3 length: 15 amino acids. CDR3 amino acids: CASSVLGAINEKLFF. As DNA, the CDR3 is TGTGCCAGCAGTGTCTTGGGGGCCATTAATGAAAAACTGTTTTTT.

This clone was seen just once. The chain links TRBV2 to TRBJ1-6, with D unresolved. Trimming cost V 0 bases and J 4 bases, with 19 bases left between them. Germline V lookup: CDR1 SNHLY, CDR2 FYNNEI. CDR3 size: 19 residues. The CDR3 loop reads CASSEAGWEVIKYNSPLHF. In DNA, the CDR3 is TGTGCCAGCAGTGAAGCGGGGTGGGAGGTCATAAAATATAATTCACCCCTCCACTTT. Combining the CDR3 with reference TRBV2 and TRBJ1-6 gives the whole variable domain EPEVTQTPSHQVTQMGQEVILRCVPISNHLYFYWYRQILGQKVEFLVSFYNNEISEKSEIFDDQFSVERPDGSNFTLKIRSTKLEDSAMYFCASSEAGWEVIKYNSPLHFGNGTRLTVT.

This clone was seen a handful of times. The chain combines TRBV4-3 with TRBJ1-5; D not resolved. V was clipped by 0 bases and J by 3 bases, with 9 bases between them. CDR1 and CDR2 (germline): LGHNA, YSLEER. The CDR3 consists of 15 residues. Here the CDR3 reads CASSQDWGANQPQHF. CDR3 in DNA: TGCGCCAGCAGCCAAGATTGGGGAGCCAATCAGCCCCAGCATTTT.

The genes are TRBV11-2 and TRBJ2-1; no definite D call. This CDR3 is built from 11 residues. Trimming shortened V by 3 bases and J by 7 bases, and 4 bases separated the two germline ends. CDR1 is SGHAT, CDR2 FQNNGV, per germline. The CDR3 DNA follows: TGTGCCAGCAGCTTTTCGAATGAGCAGTTCTTC. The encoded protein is CASSFSNEQFF.

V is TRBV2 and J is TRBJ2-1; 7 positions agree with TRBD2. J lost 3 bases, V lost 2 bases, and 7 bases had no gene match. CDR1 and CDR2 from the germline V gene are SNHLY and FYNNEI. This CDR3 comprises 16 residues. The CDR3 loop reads CASSESRLAYYNEQFF. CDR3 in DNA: TGTGCCAGCAGTGAAAGTCGACTAGCTTACTACAATGAGCAGTTCTTC. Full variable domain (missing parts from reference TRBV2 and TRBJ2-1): EPEVTQTPSHQVTQMGQEVILRCVPISNHLYFYWYRQILGQKVEFLVSFYNNEISEKSEIFDDQFSVERPDGSNFTLKIRSTKLEDSAMYFCASSESRLAYYNEQFFGPGTRLTVL.

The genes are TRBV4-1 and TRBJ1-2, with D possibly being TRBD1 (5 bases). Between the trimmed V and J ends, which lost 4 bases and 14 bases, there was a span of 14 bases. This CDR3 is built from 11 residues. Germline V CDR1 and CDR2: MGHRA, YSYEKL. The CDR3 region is CASSRGGGETF. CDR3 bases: TGCGCCAGCAGCCGCGGCGGGGGGGAAACCTTC.

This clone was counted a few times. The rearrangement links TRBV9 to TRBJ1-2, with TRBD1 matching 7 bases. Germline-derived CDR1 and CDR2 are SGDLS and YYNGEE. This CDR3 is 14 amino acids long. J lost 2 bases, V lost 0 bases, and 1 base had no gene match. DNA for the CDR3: TGTGCCAGCAGCGTAGGCAGGGGGAACTATGGCTACACCTTC. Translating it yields CASSVGRGNYGYTF.

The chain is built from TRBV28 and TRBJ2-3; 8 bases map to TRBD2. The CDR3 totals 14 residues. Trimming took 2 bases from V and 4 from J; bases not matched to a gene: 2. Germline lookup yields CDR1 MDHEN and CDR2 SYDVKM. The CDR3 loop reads CASSLPGLADTQYF. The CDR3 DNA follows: TGTGCCAGCAGTTTACCGGGACTAGCAGATACGCAGTATTTT.

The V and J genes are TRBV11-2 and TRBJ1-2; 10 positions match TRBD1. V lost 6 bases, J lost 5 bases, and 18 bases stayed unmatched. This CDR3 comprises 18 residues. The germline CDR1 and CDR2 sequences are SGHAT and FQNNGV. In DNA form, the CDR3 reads TGTGCCAGCAGGTACACCGGGACAGGGGAAGATGGTCCATATGGCTACACCTTC. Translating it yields CASRYTGTGEDGPYGYTF.

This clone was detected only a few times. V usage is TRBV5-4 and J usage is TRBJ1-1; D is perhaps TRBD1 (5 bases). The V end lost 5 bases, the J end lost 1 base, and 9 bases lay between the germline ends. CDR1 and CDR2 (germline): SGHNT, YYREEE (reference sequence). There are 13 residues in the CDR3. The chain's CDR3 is CASRSQGNTEAFF. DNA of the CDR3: TGTGCCAGCAGATCTCAGGGGAACACTGAAGCTTTCTTT.

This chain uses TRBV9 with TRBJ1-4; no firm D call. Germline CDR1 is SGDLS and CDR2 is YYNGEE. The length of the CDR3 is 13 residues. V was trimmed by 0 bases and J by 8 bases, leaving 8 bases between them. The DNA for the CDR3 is TGTGCCAGCAGCGTAGGGCCTCAAGAAAAACTGTTTTTT. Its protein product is CASSVGPQEKLFF.

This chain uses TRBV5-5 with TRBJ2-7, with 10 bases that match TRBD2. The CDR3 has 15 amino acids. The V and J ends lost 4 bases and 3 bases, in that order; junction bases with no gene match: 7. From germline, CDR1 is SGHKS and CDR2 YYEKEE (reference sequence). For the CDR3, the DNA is TGTGCCAGCAGCCCATATTCTAGCGGGAGCTACGAGCAGTACTTC. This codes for CASSPYSSGSYEQYF.

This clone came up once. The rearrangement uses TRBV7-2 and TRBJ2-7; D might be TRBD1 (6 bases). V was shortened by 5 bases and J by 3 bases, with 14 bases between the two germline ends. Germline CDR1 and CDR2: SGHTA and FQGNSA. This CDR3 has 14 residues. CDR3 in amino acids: CASSPRDNHYEQYF. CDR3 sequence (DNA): TGTGCCAGCAGCCCCCGGGACAACCACTACGAGCAGTACTTC.

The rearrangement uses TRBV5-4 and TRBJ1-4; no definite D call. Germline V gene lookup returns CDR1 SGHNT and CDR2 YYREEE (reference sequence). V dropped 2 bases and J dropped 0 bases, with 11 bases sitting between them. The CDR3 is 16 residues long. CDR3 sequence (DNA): TGTGCCAGCAGCTTAGATCCCCGAGCAACTAATGAAAAACTGTTTTTT. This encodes CASSLDPRATNEKLFF.

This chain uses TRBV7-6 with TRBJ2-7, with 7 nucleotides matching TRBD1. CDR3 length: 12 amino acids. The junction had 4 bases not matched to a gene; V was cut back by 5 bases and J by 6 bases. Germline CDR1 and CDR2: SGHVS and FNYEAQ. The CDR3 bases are TGTGCCAGCAGCACCAACAGGGGCGAGCAGTACTTC. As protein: CASSTNRGEQYF.

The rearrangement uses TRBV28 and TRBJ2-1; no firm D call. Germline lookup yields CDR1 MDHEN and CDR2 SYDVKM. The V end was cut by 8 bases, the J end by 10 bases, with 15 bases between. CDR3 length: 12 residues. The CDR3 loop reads CASCYTGREQFF. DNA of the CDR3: TGTGCCAGCTGTTATACTGGTCGGGAGCAGTTCTTC.

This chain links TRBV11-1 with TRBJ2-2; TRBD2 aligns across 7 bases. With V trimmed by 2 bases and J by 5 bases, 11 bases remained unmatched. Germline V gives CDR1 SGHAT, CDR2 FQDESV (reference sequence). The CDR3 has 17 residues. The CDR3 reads CASSLISAGVRTGELFF. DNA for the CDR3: TGTGCCAGCAGCTTAATTTCGGCGGGAGTAAGGACCGGGGAGCTGTTTTTT.

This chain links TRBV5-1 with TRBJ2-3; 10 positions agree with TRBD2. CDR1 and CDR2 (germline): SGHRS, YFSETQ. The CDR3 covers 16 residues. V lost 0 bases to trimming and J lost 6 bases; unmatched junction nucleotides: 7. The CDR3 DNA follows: TGCGCCAGCAGCTTGGCCCTAGCGGGAGTGCTCGATACGCAGTATTTT. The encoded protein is CASSLALAGVLDTQYF.

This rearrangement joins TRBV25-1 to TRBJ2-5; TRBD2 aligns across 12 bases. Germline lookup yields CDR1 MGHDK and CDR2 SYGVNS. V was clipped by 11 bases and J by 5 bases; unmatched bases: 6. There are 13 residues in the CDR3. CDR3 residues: CAATGTSGETQYF. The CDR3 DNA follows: TGTGCCGCTACCGGGACTAGCGGGGAGACCCAGTACTTC.